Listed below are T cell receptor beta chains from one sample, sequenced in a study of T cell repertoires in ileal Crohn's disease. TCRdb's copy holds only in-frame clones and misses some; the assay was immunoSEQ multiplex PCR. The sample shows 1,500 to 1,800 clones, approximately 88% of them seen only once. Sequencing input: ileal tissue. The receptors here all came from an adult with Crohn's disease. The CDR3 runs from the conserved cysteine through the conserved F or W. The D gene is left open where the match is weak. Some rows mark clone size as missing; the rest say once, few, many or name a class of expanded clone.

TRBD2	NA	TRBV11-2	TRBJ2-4	CGTSGRAGIQYF	TGTGGTACTAGCGGGAGGGCCGGCATTCAGTACTTC
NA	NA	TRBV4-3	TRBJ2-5	CASSQVPGETQYF	TGCGCCAGCAGCCAAGTTCCGGGAGAGACCCAGTACTTC
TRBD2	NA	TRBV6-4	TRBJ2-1	CASSQTSGGGNEQFF	TGTGCCAGCAGTCAGACTAGCGGGGGAGGGAATGAGCAGTTCTTC
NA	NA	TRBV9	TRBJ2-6	CASSLSSGANVLTF	TGTGCCAGCAGCCTCAGCTCTGGGGCCAACGTCCTGACTTTC
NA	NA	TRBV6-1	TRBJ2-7	CASSERQGLDEQYF	TGTGCCAGCAGTGAACGGCAGGGTTTAGACGAGCAGTACTTC
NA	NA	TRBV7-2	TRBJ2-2	CASSQEGPLTGELFF	TGTGCCAGCAGCCAAGAGGGGCCTTTGACCGGGGAGCTGTTTTTT
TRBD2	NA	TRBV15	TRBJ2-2	CATRPSGRAHTGELFF	TGTGCCACCAGACCTAGCGGGAGGGCCCACACCGGGGAGCTGTTTTTT
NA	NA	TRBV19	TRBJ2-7	CASSSGAYEQYF	TGTGCCAGTAGTTCAGGGGCCTACGAGCAGTACTTC
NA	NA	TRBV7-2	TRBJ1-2	CASSLAGSGGYTF	TGTGCCAGCAGCTTAGCGGGATCAGGGGGCTACACCTTC
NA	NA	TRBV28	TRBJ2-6	CAIQSPSGANVLTF	TGTGCCATTCAGTCGCCCTCTGGGGCCAACGTCCTGACTTTC
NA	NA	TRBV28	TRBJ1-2	CASSFLYRTVLGYTF	TGTGCCAGCAGTTTCCTTTACAGGACGGTCCTCGGCTACACCTTC
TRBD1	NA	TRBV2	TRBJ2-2	CASSQQGTNTGELFF	TGTGCCAGCAGTCAACAGGGGACGAACACCGGGGAGCTGTTTTTT
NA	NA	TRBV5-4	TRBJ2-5	CASSYGGPSKETQYF	TGTGCCAGCAGTTATGGAGGTCCCTCTAAAGAGACCCAGTACTTC
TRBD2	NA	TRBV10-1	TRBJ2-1	CASSHSGGYNEQFF	TGCGCCAGCAGTCATAGCGGGGGCTACAATGAGCAGTTCTTC
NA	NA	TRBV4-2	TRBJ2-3	CASSQDRKVTDTQYF	TGTGCCAGCAGCCAAGATAGAAAGGTCACAGATACGCAGTATTTT
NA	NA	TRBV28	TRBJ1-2	CASREVRGYTF	TGTGCCAGCAGAGAGGTTCGTGGCTACACCTTC
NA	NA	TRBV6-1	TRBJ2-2	CASSARRGTGELFF	TGTGCCAGCAGCGCGCGCCGAGGAACCGGGGAGCTGTTTTTT
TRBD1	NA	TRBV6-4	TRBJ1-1	CASRIKGAGDTEAFF	TGTGCCAGCAGGATTAAGGGGGCCGGGGACACTGAAGCTTTCTTT
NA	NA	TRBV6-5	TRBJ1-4	CASSYSQGTNEKLFF	TGTGCCAGCAGTTATTCTCAGGGAACTAATGAAAAACTGTTTTTT
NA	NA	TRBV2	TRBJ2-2	CASSGGNTGELFF	TGTGCCAGCAGTGGTGGAAACACCGGGGAGCTGTTTTTT
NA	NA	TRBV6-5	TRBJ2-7	CASNGPYEQYF	TGTGCCAGCAATGGACCCTACGAGCAGTACTTC
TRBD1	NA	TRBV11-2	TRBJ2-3	CASSPTGDRTDTQYF	TGTGCCAGCAGCCCGACAGGGGATAGAACAGATACGCAGTATTTT
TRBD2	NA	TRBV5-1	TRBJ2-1	CASSLGGGARSYNEQFF	TGCGCCAGCAGCTTGGGGGGAGGGGCTCGCTCCTACAATGAGCAGTTCTTC
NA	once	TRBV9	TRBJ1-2	CASSVEGTGGYTF	TGTGCCAGCAGCGTAGAAGGGACTGGTGGCTACACCTTC
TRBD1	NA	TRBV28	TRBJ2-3	CASSLGQGATDTQYF	TGTGCCAGCAGTTTGGGACAGGGGGCCACAGATACGCAGTATTTT
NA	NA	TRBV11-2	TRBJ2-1	CASSLSGNNEQFF	TGTGCCAGCAGCTTATCTGGGAACAATGAGCAGTTCTTC
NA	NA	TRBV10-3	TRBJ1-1	CAISESRKGSEAFF	TGTGCCATCAGTGAGTCGAGGAAAGGGTCTGAAGCTTTCTTT
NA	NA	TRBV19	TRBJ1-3	CASSIMADSGNTIYF	TGTGCCAGTAGTATAATGGCAGACTCTGGAAACACCATATATTTT
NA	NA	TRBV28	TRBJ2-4	CASSFTDRAKNIQYF	TGTGCCAGCAGTTTCACGGACCGGGCCAAAAACATTCAGTACTTC
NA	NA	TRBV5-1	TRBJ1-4	CASSPGRVDEKLFF	TGCGCCAGCAGCCCCGGACGAGTCGATGAAAAACTGTTTTTT
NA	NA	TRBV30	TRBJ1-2	CAWSQGRDYGYTF	TGTGCCTGGAGTCAAGGGAGGGATTATGGCTACACCTTC
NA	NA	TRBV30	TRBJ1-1	CAWSDPGKRAMNTEAFF	TGTGCCTGGAGCGACCCCGGGAAAAGAGCAATGAACACTGAAGCTTTCTTT
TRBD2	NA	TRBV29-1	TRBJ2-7	CSVGGGRGYEQYF	TGCAGCGTTGGTGGTGGGAGGGGTTACGAGCAGTACTTC
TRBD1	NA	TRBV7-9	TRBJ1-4	CASRQANTGVEKLFF	TGTGCCAGCAGGCAAGCCAATACAGGGGTTGAAAAACTGTTTTTT
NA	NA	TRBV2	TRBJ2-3	CASSEPIFSDTQYF	TGTGCCAGCAGTGAACCCATTTTTTCAGATACGCAGTATTTT
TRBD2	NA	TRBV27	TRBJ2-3	CASSLHGLSGTSETDTQYF	TGTGCCAGCAGTTTACATGGGCTCTCCGGGACTAGCGAGACAGATACGCAGTATTTT
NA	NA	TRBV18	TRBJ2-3	CASSAQGRTDTQYF	TGTGCCAGCTCGGCGCAGGGGAGAACAGATACGCAGTATTTT
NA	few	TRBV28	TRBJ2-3	CASTLGSGGTDTQYF	TGTGCCAGCACCTTGGGGTCGGGAGGCACAGATACGCAGTATTTT
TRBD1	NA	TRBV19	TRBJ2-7	CASSIVQRTGITKEEQYF	TGTGCCAGTAGTATAGTTCAACGGACAGGCATCACCAAGGAGGAGCAGTACTTC
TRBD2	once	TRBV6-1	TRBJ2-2	CASSDLAGGPGELFF	TGTGCCAGCAGTGACCTAGCGGGGGGGCCCGGGGAGCTGTTTTTT
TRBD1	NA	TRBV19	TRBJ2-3	CASSPRGSRGTDTQYF	TGTGCCAGTAGCCCCAGGGGGAGTCGGGGCACAGATACGCAGTATTTT
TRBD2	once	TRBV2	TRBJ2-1	CASGGEIAGGRNEQFF	TGTGCCAGCGGGGGGGAAATAGCGGGAGGTCGGAATGAGCAGTTCTTC
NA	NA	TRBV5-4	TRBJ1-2	CASSSRGSDYGYTF	TGTGCCAGCAGCTCCCGGGGTTCCGACTATGGCTACACCTTC
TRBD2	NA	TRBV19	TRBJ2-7	CASSGREGTYEQYF	TGTGCCAGTAGTGGACGGGAGGGAACCTACGAGCAGTACTTC
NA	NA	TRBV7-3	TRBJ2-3	CASSLTFGVLDTQYF	TGTGCCAGCAGCTTAACGTTCGGGGTTTTGGATACGCAGTATTTT
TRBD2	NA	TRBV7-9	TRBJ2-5	CASSLWLAGRETQYF	TGTGCCAGCAGCTTATGGCTAGCGGGGAGGGAGACCCAGTACTTC
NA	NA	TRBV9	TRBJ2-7	CASSARLGSDEQYF	TGTGCCAGCAGCGCTAGACTAGGATCCGACGAGCAGTACTTC
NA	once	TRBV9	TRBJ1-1	CASSVQGSNTEAFF	TGTGCCAGCAGCGTGCAGGGGTCGAACACTGAAGCTTTCTTT
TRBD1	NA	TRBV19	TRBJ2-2	CASSRTGGAKELFF	TGTGCCAGTAGTCGGACAGGGGGTGCCAAGGAGCTGTTTTTT
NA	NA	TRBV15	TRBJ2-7	CATSRAPGSEQYF	TGTGCCACCAGCAGAGCCCCGGGATCCGAGCAGTACTTC
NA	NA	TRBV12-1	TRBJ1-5	CASPKGSFASYQPQHF	TGTGCCAGCCCGAAGGGGTCCTTCGCTTCGTATCAGCCCCAGCATTTT
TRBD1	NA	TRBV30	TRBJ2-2	CAWSITGGTGELFF	TGTGCCTGGAGTATTACAGGGGGGACCGGGGAGCTGTTTTTT
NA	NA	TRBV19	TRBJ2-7	CASSFRDTDEQYF	TGTGCCAGTAGTTTCCGGGACACCGACGAGCAGTACTTC
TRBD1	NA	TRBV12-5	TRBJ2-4	CASGREQGSKNIQYF	TGTGCTAGTGGACGTGAACAGGGGTCCAAAAACATTCAGTACTTC